The clone carrying this T cell receptor beta chain has more than one count but fewer than ten. Clones were read by immunoSEQ multiplex PCR, and TCRdb kept only the in-frame ones, dropping some. This table holds 70,000 to 85,000 clones, more than 75% found once. The CDR3 length is 13 residues. V was shortened by 0 bases and J by 6 bases, with 8 bases between the two germline ends. CDR1 SNHLY and CDR2 FYNNEI come from the germline V gene. This specimen belongs to a study of blood T cell repertoires in COVID-19. Study background: The study drew acute and convalescent COVID-19 samples from the United States, Italy and Spain.

The chain links TRBV2 to TRBJ2-5; D possibly corresponds to TRBD2 (7 bases). Material for sequencing was peripheral blood. The source of this sequence is a human donor in a cohort sampled during active COVID-19. In nucleotides, the CDR3 is TGTGCCAGCAGTGAAGCGGGGGGGCAGACCCAGTACTTC. It specifies CASSEAGGQTQYF.